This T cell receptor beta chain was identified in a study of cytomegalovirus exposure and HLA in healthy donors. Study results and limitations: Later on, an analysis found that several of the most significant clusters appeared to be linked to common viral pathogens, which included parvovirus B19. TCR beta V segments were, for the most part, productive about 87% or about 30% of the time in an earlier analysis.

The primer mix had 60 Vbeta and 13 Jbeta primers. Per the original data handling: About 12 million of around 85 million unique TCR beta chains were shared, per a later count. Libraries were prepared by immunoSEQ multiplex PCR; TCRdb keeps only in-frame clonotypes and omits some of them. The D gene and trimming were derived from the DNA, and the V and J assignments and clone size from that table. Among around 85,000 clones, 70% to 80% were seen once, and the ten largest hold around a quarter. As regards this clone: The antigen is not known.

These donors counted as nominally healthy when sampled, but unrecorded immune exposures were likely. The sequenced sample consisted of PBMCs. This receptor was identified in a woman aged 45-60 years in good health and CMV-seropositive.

CDR3 residues: CASSGRPQGARTEAFF. CDR3 nucleotide sequence: TGTGCCAGCAGCGGCAGACCACAGGGGGCACGTACTGAAGCTTTCTTT. This chain links TRBV9 with TRBJ1-1, with 9 bases aligning to TRBD1. Germline lookup yields CDR1 SGDLS and CDR2 YYNGEE. The ends lost 3 bases at V and 5 bases at J; junction bases unmatched: 11. The CDR3 totals 16 residues.